These 6 T cell receptor beta chains came from one sample sequenced in a study of blood T cell repertoires in COVID-19. Using immunoSEQ multiplex PCR, the repertoire was profiled, and TCRdb retains in-frame clones only, with some absent. The sample shows tens of thousands of clones, approximately 80% of them seen only once. The specimen sequenced was peripheral blood. These receptors originate from a woman over 75 with acute or convalescent COVID-19.

The gene calls are TRBV4-3 and TRBJ2-2; 7 bases line up with TRBD1. Germline CDR1 and CDR2: LGHNA and YSLEER. V was clipped by 4 bases and J by 4 bases; unmatched bases: 6. The CDR3 contains 15 residues. The CDR3 coding sequence is TGCGCCAGCAGCCTAAACAGGGGTAGCACCGGGGAGCTGTTTTTT. Translated, it gives CASSLNRGSTGELFF.

The V gene is TRBV3-1 (or the pseudogene TRBV3-2), the J gene TRBJ2-1, with a tentative D call TRBD2 (5 bases). This CDR3 contains 14 residues. From germline, CDR1 is LGHDT and CDR2 YNNKEL (reference sequence). V shed 5 bases and J shed 2 bases, with 10 bases lying between them. CDR3 DNA sequence: TGTGCCAGCAGCTTAGCGTCTACCTACAATGAGCAGTTCTTC. It translates to CASSLASTYNEQFF.

V and J are TRBV7-9 and TRBJ2-1, with D possibly matching TRBD2 (6 bases). Germline CDR1 SEHNR, CDR2 FQNEAQ (reference sequence). The CDR3 totals 16 residues. The V end lost 3 bases, the J end lost 2 bases, and 14 bases lay between the germline ends. CDR3 in DNA: TGTGCCAGCAGCTTTCCCCCGGGACTGACCTACAATGAGCAGTTCTTC. It specifies CASSFPPGLTYNEQFF.

The chain is built from TRBV9 and TRBJ2-5, with a tentative D call TRBD2 (5 bases). Germline V gene lookup returns CDR1 SGDLS and CDR2 YYNGEE. The CDR3 runs to 14 residues. Trimming pared 4 bases from V and 4 bases from J, leaving 14 bases between. The CDR3 sequence: CASSLGVRGETQYF. In DNA, the CDR3 is TGTGCCAGCAGCCTCGGGGTCCGTGGAGAGACCCAGTACTTC.

V usage is TRBV4-1 and J usage is TRBJ1-2, with D hard to call. The CDR3 consists of 14 residues. V lost 0 bases and J 4 bases, leaving 9 bases between the germline ends. CDR1 MGHRA and CDR2 YSYEKL come from the germline V gene. CDR3 protein: CASSQDLTAYGYTF. The CDR3 DNA follows: TGCGCCAGCAGCCAAGATCTAACAGCCTATGGCTACACCTTC.

The chain uses TRBV3-1 (or the pseudogene TRBV3-2) and TRBJ1-2; D uncertain. The CDR3 runs 13 residues. From germline, CDR1 is LGHDT and CDR2 YNNKEL (reference sequence). With 4 bases removed from V and 8 bases from J, the gap between germline ends came to 14 bases. The CDR3 sequence: CASSPGLGGGYTF. In nucleotides, the CDR3 is TGTGCCAGCAGCCCCGGCCTCGGAGGGGGCTACACCTTC.